Sequencing of this T cell receptor (beta chain) was carried out in a study of blood T cells in healthy people across ages. Study details: Roughly one uniquely barcoded beta molecule per two T cells was captured.

Sample-barcoded 5' priming and a J-beta primer mix drove a second PCR of about 6 to 12 cycles. MiXCR was run by TCRdb on the 5' RACE reads, yielding one entry per CDR3 protein. This table has approximately 690,000 distinct CDR3 sequences, less than 45% appearing once. A note on this clonotype: Its antigen remains unidentified.

Study-wide results and caveats: Relative to aged donors, long-lived donors carried more naive CD4+ cells and displayed higher diversity.

V was clipped by 3 bases and J by 0 bases, with 9 bases between them. Looked up from germline, CDR1 is SQVTM and CDR2 is ANQGSEA. The CDR3 totals 14 residues. Sequenced material: blood. This TCR was sampled from an elderly man in good health. The J gene is TRBJ2-1, the V gene TRBV29-1; D is uncertain. The CDR3, as DNA: TGCAGCGTTGACGAGCCCTACTCCTACAATGAGCAGTTCTTC. Amino acids: CSVDEPYSYNEQFF.